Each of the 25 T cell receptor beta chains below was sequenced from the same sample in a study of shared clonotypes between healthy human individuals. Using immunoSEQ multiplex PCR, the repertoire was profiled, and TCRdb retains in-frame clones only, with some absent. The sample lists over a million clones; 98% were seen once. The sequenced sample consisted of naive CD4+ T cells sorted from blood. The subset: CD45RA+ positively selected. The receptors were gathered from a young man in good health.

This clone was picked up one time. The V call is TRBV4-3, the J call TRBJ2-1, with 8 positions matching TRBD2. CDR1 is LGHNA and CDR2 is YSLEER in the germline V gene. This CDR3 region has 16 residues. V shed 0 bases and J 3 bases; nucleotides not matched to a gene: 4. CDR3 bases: TGCGCCAGCAGCCAAGATACTAGCGGAGGCTACAATGAGCAGTTCTTC. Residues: CASSQDTSGGYNEQFF.

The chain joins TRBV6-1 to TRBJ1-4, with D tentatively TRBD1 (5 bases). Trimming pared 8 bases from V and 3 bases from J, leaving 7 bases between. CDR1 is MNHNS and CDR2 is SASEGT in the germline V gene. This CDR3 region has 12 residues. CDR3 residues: CASPGPNEKLFF. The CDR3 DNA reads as TGTGCCAGCCCGGGGCCTAATGAAAAACTGTTTTTT.

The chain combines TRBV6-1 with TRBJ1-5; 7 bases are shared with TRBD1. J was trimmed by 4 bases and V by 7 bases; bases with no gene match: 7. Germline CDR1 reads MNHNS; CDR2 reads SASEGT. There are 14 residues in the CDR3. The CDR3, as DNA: TGTGCCAGCATCTTAGTGACAGGGAATCAGCCCCAGCATTTT. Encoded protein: CASILVTGNQPQHF.

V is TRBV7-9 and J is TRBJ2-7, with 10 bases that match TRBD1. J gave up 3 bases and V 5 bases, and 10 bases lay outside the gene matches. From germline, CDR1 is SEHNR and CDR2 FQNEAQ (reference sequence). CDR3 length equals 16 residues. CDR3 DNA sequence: TGTGCCAGCAGCCGAGAGGGGACAGGGGCCTTCTACGAGCAGTACTTC. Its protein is CASSREGTGAFYEQYF.

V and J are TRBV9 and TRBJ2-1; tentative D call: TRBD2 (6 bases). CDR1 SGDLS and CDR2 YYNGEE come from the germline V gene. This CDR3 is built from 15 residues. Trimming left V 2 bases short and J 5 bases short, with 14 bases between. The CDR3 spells CASSVGGSRNNEQFF. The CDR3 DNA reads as TGTGCCAGCAGCGTTGGGGGGTCCAGGAACAATGAGCAGTTCTTC.

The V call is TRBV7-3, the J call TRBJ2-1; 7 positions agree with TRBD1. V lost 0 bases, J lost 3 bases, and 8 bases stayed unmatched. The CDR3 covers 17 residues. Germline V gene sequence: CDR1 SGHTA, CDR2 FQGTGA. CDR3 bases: TGTGCCAGCAGCTTAACTCTCGAGGGGGCCGTCTACAATGAGCAGTTCTTC. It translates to CASSLTLEGAVYNEQFF.

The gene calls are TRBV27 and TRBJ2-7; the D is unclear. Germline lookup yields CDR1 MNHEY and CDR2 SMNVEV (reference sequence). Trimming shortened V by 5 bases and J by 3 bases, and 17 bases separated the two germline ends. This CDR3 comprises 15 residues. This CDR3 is CASSAFGRNLYEQYF. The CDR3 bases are TGTGCCAGCAGTGCCTTTGGTAGAAACCTCTACGAGCAGTACTTC.

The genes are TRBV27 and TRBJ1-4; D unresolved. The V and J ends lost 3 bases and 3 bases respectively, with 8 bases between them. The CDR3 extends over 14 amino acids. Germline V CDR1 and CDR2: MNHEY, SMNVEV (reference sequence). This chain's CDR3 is CASSFQRPNEKLFF. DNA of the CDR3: TGTGCCAGCAGTTTCCAGAGGCCTAATGAAAAACTGTTTTTT.

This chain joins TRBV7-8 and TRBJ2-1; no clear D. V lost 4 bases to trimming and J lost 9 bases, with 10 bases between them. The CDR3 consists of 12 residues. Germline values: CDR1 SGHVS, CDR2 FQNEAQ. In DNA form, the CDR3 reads TGTGCCAGCAGCTCCGGATGGGGTGAGCAGTTCTTC. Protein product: CASSSGWGEQFF.

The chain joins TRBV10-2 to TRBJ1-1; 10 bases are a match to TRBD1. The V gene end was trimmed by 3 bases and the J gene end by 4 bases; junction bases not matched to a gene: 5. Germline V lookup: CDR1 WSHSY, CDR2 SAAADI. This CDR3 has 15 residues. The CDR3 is CASSDTGTGATEAFF. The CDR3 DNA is TGCGCCAGCAGTGATACTGGGACAGGGGCCACTGAAGCTTTCTTT.

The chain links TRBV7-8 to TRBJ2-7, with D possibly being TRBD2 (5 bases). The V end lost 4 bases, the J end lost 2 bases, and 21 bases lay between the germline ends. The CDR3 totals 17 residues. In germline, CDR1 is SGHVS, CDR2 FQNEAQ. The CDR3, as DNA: TGTGCCAGCAGCTACGCCGGACGGGCCCGAGGGACCTACGAGCAGTACTTC. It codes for CASSYAGRARGTYEQYF. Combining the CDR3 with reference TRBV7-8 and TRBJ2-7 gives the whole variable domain GAGVSQSPRYKVAKRGQDVALRCDPISGHVSLFWYQQALGQGPEFLTYFQNEAQLDKSGLPSDRFFAERPEGSVSTLKIQRTQQEDSAVYLCASSYAGRARGTYEQYFGPGTRLTVT.

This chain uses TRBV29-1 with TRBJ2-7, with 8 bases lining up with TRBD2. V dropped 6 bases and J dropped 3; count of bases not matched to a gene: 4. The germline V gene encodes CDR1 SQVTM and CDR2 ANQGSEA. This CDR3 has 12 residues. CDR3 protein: CSVRTSYYEQYF. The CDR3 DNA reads TGCAGCGTCCGGACTAGCTACTACGAGCAGTACTTC.

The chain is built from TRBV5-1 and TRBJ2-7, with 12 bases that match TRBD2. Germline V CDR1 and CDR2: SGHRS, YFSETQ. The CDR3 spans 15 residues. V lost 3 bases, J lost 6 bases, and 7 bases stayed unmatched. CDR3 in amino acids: CASSWTSGNTLEQYF. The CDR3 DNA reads TGCGCCAGCAGCTGGACTAGCGGGAATACTCTCGAGCAGTACTTC.

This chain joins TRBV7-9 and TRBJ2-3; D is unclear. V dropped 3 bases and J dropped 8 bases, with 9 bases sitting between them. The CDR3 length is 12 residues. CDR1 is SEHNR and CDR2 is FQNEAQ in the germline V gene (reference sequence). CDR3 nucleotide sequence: TGTGCCAGCAGCTTCCCCGGTAGTACGCAGTATTTT. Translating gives CASSFPGSTQYF.

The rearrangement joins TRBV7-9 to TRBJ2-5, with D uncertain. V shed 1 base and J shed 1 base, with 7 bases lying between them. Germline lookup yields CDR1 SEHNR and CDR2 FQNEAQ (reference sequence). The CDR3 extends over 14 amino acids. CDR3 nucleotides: TGTGCCAGCAGCTTAGACACACCCCAAGAGACCCAGTACTTC. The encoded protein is CASSLDTPQETQYF. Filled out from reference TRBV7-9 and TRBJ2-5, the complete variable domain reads DTGVSQNPRHKITKRGQNVTFRCDPISEHNRLYWYRQTLGQGPEFLTYFQNEAQLEKSRLLSDRFSAERPKGSFSTLEIQRTEQGDSAMYLCASSLDTPQETQYFGPGTRLLVL.

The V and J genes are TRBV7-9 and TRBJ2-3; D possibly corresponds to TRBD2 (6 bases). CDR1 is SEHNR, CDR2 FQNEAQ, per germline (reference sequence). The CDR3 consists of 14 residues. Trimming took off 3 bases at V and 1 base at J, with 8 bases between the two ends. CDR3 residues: CASSFRERTDTQYF. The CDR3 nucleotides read TGTGCCAGCAGCTTTCGGGAGCGCACAGATACGCAGTATTTT.

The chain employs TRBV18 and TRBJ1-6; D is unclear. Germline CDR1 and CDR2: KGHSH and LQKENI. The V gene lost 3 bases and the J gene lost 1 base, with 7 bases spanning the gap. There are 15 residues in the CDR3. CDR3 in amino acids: CASSPSGSYNSPLHF. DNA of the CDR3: TGTGCCAGCTCACCTTCAGGTTCCTATAATTCACCCCTCCACTTT.

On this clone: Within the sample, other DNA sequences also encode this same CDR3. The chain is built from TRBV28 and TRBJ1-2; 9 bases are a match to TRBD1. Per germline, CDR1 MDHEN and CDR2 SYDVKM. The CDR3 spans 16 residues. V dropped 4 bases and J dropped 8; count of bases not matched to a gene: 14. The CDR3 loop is CASSSGTGRILGGYTF. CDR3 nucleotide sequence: TGTGCCAGCAGTTCCGGGACAGGGAGGATATTAGGCGGCTACACCTTC.

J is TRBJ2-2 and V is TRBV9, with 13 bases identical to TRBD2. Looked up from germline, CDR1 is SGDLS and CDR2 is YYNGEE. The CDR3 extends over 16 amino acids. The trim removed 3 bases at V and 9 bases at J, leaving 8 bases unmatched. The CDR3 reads CASSAVTSGRIRELFF. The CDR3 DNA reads TGTGCCAGCAGCGCCGTGACTAGCGGGAGGATCAGGGAGCTGTTTTTT.

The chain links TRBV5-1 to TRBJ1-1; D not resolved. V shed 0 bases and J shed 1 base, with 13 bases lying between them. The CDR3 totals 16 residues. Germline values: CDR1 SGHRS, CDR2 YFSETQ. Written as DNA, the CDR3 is TGCGCCAGCAGCTTGGATCCCCAGCAACCGAACACTGAAGCTTTCTTT. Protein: CASSLDPQQPNTEAFF.

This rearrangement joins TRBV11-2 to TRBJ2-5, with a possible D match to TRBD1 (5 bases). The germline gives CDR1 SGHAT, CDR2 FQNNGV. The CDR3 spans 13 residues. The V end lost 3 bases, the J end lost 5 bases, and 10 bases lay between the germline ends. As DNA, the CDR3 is TGTGCCAGCAGCTTCCCAGGGATCGAGACCCAGTACTTC. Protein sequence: CASSFPGIETQYF.

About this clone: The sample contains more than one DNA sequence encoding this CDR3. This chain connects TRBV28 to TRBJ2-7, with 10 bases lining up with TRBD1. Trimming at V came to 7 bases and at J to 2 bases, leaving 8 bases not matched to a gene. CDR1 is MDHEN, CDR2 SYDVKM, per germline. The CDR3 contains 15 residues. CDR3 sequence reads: CASTSPGTGAYEQYF. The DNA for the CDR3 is TGTGCCAGCACAAGCCCTGGGACAGGGGCCTACGAGCAGTACTTC.

CDR3 nucleotides: TGTGCCAGCAGTTCCAGGGGGTCCTTCGCGAACAATGAGCAGTTCTTC. Its translation is CASSSRGSFANNEQFF. The V and J genes are TRBV7-3 and TRBJ2-1; 7 nucleotides agree with TRBD1. The CDR3 extends over 16 amino acids. The germline gives CDR1 SGHTA, CDR2 FQGTGA. The junction had 13 bases not matched to a gene; V was cut back by 6 bases and J by 5 bases.

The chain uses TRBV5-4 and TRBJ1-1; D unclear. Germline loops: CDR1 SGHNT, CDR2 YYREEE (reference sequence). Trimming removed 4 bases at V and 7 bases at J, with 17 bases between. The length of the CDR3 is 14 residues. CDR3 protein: CASSRTSFADEAFF. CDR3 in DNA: TGTGCCAGCAGCAGAACCAGTTTCGCTGATGAAGCTTTCTTT.

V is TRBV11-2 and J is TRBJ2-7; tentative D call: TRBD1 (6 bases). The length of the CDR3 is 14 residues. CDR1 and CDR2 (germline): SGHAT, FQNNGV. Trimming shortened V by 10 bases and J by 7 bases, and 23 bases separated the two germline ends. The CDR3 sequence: CATELQGSRREQYF. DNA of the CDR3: TGTGCCACCGAGCTCCAGGGGTCCCGGAGGGAGCAGTACTTC.